What follows are 27 T cell receptor beta chains derived from one specimen sequenced in a study of blood T cell repertoires in COVID-19. Clones were sequenced by immunoSEQ multiplex PCR, and TCRdb holds only the in-frame ones, with some missing. The sample shows roughly 390,000 clones, around 84% of them seen only once. Sequenced material: peripheral blood. These receptors all come from a woman aged 18-29 years with acute or convalescent COVID-19.

Here the CDR3 DNA reads TGTGCCAGCAGTGTTTACAGGGGCAATCAGCCCCAGCATTTT. Amino acid sequence: CASSVYRGNQPQHF. The chain couples TRBV2 to TRBJ1-5; possibly TRBD1 for D (6 bases). CDR1 SNHLY and CDR2 FYNNEI come from the germline V gene. This CDR3 contains 14 residues. Trimming left V 4 bases short and J 2 bases short, with 9 bases between. Looking up the rest from reference TRBV2 and TRBJ1-5 gives the full variable domain: EPEVTQTPSHQVTQMGQEVILRCVPISNHLYFYWYRQILGQKVEFLVSFYNNEISEKSEIFDDQFSVERPDGSNFTLKIRSTKLEDSAMYFCASSVYRGNQPQHFGDGTRLSIL.

The V call is TRBV9, the J call TRBJ2-1; D possibly corresponds to TRBD2 (5 bases). The germline V gene has CDR1 SGDLS and CDR2 YYNGEE. CDR3 length: 14 amino acids. Trimming left V 4 bases short and J 8 bases short, with 16 bases between. The CDR3 bases are TGTGCCAGCAGCTCCGGACTGGGCTGGGATGAGCAGTTCTTC. It translates to CASSSGLGWDEQFF. The full variable domain, in which reference TRBV9 and TRBJ2-1 provide the parts outside the CDR3, is DSGVTQTPKHLITATGQRVTLRCSPRSGDLSVYWYQQSLDQGLQFLIQYYNGEERAKGNILERFSAQQFPDLHSELNLSSLELGDSALYFCASSSGLGWDEQFFGPGTRLTVL.

This clone was found a few times. The chain couples TRBV5-1 to TRBJ1-2; 7 bases line up with TRBD1. CDR1 is SGHRS and CDR2 is YFSETQ in the germline V gene. The CDR3 is 13 amino acids. V dropped 0 bases and J dropped 6; count of bases not matched to a gene: 2. The CDR3 sequence: CASSLVQGDGYTF. The CDR3 nucleotides are TGCGCCAGCAGCTTGGTTCAGGGGGATGGCTACACCTTC.

This clone appeared once. The chain uses TRBV3-1 (or the pseudogene TRBV3-2) and TRBJ2-1; a possible D gene is TRBD1 (5 bases). Germline CDR1 LGHDT, CDR2 YNNKEL (reference sequence). The CDR3 runs 13 residues. The V gene lost 2 bases and the J gene lost 9 bases, with 11 bases spanning the gap. CDR3 protein: CASSQRGRREQFF. The CDR3 DNA is TGTGCCAGCAGCCAAAGGGGTAGGCGTGAGCAGTTCTTC.

This chain joins TRBV6-5 and TRBJ2-7, with 10 bases lining up with TRBD2. This CDR3 is 15 amino acids long. The germline V gene encodes CDR1 MNHEY and CDR2 SVGAGI. V shed 5 bases and J 2 bases; nucleotides not matched to a gene: 6. The CDR3 loop reads CASSPRTSGTYEQYF. As DNA, the CDR3 is TGTGCCAGCAGTCCCAGGACTAGCGGCACCTACGAGCAGTACTTC.

The chain has TRBV3-1 (or the pseudogene TRBV3-2) and TRBJ1-1; 11 bases agree with TRBD1. CDR1 and CDR2 from the germline V gene are LGHDT and YNNKEL (reference sequence). The CDR3 is 14 residues long. V was pared by 0 bases and J by 9 bases, with 3 bases of the junction left unmatched. CDR3 coding DNA: TGTGCCAGCAGCCAAGAGGACAGGGGGCGGAAAGCTTTCTTT. It codes for CASSQEDRGRKAFF.

The chain recombines TRBV7-9 with TRBJ2-2; D is perhaps TRBD1 (6 bases). Trimming removed 4 bases at V and 3 bases at J, with 12 bases between. Germline V gene lookup returns CDR1 SEHNR and CDR2 FQNEAQ (reference sequence). CDR3 length equals 15 residues. The CDR3: CASSSHRDYTGELFF. CDR3 DNA sequence: TGTGCCAGCAGCTCACACAGGGATTACACCGGGGAGCTGTTTTTT.

This clone is a singleton in its sample. The chain combines TRBV5-1 with TRBJ2-7; 7 positions match TRBD2. Germline CDR1 SGHRS, CDR2 YFSETQ. The CDR3 runs 15 residues. V was clipped by 0 bases and J by 4 bases; unmatched bases: 7. The CDR3 sequence: CASSLGLAVEYEQYF. CDR3 nucleotides: TGCGCCAGCAGCTTGGGTCTAGCGGTAGAGTACGAGCAGTACTTC. Drawing the rest from reference TRBV5-1 and TRBJ2-7, the complete variable domain is KAGVTQTPRYLIKTRGQQVTLSCSPISGHRSVSWYQQTPGQGLQFLFEYFSETQRNKGNFPGRFSGRQFSNSRSEMNVSTLELGDSALYLCASSLGLAVEYEQYFGPGTRLTVT.

V gene TRBV19 combines with J gene TRBJ1-4; TRBD1 agrees at 9 bases. The V gene's germline CDR1 is LNHDA and CDR2 SQIVND (reference sequence). Trimming took 3 bases from V and 4 from J; bases not matched to a gene: 3. This CDR3 has 15 amino acids. The CDR3 region is CASSMRGQGNEKLFF. The CDR3 coding sequence is TGTGCCAGTAGTATGCGGGGACAGGGTAATGAAAAACTGTTTTTT. Complete variable domain (other parts from reference TRBV19 and TRBJ1-4): DGGITQSPKYLFRKEGQNVTLSCEQNLNHDAMYWYRQDPGQGLRLIYYSQIVNDFQKGDIAEGYSVSREKKESFPLTVTSAQKNPTAFYLCASSMRGQGNEKLFFGSGTQLSVL.

This clone was seen a single time. The gene calls are TRBV7-2 and TRBJ1-4; D ambiguous. Trimming shortened V by 5 bases and J by 0 bases, and 10 bases separated the two germline ends. This CDR3 contains 15 residues. In germline, CDR1 is SGHTA, CDR2 FQGNSA. The CDR3 is CASSPAAATNEKLFF. DNA of the CDR3: TGTGCCAGCAGCCCCGCGGCAGCAACTAATGAAAAACTGTTTTTT. Drawing the rest from reference TRBV7-2 and TRBJ1-4, the complete variable domain is GAGVSQSPSNKVTEKGKDVELRCDPISGHTALYWYRQSLGQGLEFLIYFQGNSAPDKSGLPSDRFSAERTGGSVSTLTIQRTQQEDSAVYLCASSPAAATNEKLFFGSGTQLSVL.

V is TRBV5-1 and J is TRBJ2-2, with D perhaps TRBD1 (6 bases). Between the trimmed V and J ends, which lost 0 bases and 4 bases, there was a span of 10 bases. The CDR3 has 15 amino acids. Germline CDR1 and CDR2: SGHRS and YFSETQ. The CDR3 coding sequence is TGCGCCAGCAGCTTGGGGGGGCAGTCCACCGGGGAGCTGTTTTTT. As protein: CASSLGGQSTGELFF.

The sample holds a few counts of this clone. J is TRBJ2-3 and V is TRBV5-1; D remains unclear. The V end was cut by 4 bases, the J end by 0 bases, with 15 bases between. CDR3 size: 16 residues. The germline gives CDR1 SGHRS, CDR2 YFSETQ. CDR3 loop: CASSPPRALSTDTQYF. CDR3 in DNA: TGCGCCAGCAGCCCGCCGCGAGCGCTAAGCACAGATACGCAGTATTTT.

The rearrangement uses TRBV28 and TRBJ1-2; D is undetermined. Trimming removed 7 bases from V and 2 bases from J, with 23 bases in between. The CDR3 loop spans 17 amino acids. The germline V gene encodes CDR1 MDHEN and CDR2 SYDVKM. The CDR3 nucleotides are TGTGCCAGCATGTCGGAATCTTTCGGGTTATCCAACTATGGCTACACCTTC. This sequence encodes CASMSESFGLSNYGYTF.

This clone showed up just a few times. The sample has other DNA sequences that encode this CDR3 too. CDR3 sequence reads: CAISEGSSYNSPLHF. The CDR3, as DNA: TGTGCCATCAGTGAAGGGAGCTCCTATAATTCACCCCTCCACTTT. V is TRBV10-3 and J is TRBJ1-6, with D unresolved. With 3 bases removed from V and 0 bases from J, the gap between germline ends came to 6 bases. The CDR3 is 15 amino acids. Germline values: CDR1 ENHRY, CDR2 SYGVKD.

This rearrangement joins TRBV27 to TRBJ1-5, with D perhaps TRBD1 (5 bases). Germline lookup yields CDR1 MNHEY and CDR2 SMNVEV (reference sequence). CDR3 size: 14 residues. V lost 6 bases, J lost 0 bases, and 9 bases lay in between. This CDR3 is CASSFRVSNQPQHF. For the CDR3, the DNA is TGTGCCAGCAGCTTCAGGGTTAGCAATCAGCCCCAGCATTTT.

V usage is TRBV15 and J usage is TRBJ1-5; D might be TRBD1 (5 bases). The CDR3 has 14 residues. Germline V gene data show CDR1 as LNHNV and CDR2 as YYDKDF (reference sequence). V was pared by 5 bases and J by 6 bases, with 14 bases between. CDR3 sequence (DNA): TGTGCCACCAGCCACGGCCGGGGGAGTCAGCCCCAGCATTTT. It codes for CATSHGRGSQPQHF.

The sample holds many counts of this clone. The chain employs TRBV6-5 and TRBJ1-6, with TRBD1 matching 10 bases. The CDR3 has 15 residues. Losses at the gene ends were 5 bases for V and 8 bases for J; bases not matched to a gene: 6. Germline lookup yields CDR1 MNHEY and CDR2 SVGAGI. CDR3 region: CASSPGTGEYSPLHF. The CDR3 nucleotides read TGTGCCAGCAGTCCCGGGACAGGGGAATATTCACCCCTCCACTTT.

This clone has a handful of counts. The chain uses TRBV10-3 and TRBJ2-7; 12 bases map to TRBD2. Germline V gives CDR1 ENHRY, CDR2 SYGVKD. The trim removed 3 bases at V and 4 bases at J, leaving 10 bases unmatched. The CDR3 sequence is 17 residues long. Here the CDR3 reads CAISDPGTSGWGYEQYF. CDR3 DNA: TGTGCCATCAGTGACCCCGGGACTAGCGGGTGGGGATACGAGCAGTACTTC.

This chain links TRBV4-2 with TRBJ1-3; a possible D gene is TRBD1 (5 bases). The V end was cut by 1 base, the J end by 0 bases, with 13 bases between. Germline V gene data show CDR1 as LGHNA and CDR2 as YNFKEQ. CDR3 length: 17 amino acids. The CDR3 DNA reads TGTGCCAGCAGCCAAGGGGGCGGACAAACCTCTGGAAACACCATATATTTT. Residues: CASSQGGGQTSGNTIYF.

The chain is built from TRBV30 and TRBJ1-5; 7 bases are a match to TRBD1. The CDR3 contains 15 residues. The germline V gene has CDR1 GTSNPN and CDR2 SVGIG (reference sequence). J was trimmed by 0 bases and V by 2 bases; bases with no gene match: 4. The CDR3 bases are TGTGCCTGGAGTAGGGGGCAGAATAGCAATCAGCCCCAGCATTTT. This encodes CAWSRGQNSNQPQHF.

The chain combines TRBV5-1 with TRBJ1-2; the match to TRBD1 covers 10 bases. With 0 bases clipped from V and 8 bases from J, the junction kept 7 bases outside the gene matches. Germline loops: CDR1 SGHRS, CDR2 YFSETQ. The CDR3 has 15 amino acids. CDR3: CASSLVGTGESGYTF. The DNA for the CDR3 is TGCGCCAGCAGCTTGGTGGGGACAGGGGAAAGCGGCTACACCTTC.

The V call is TRBV5-1, the J call TRBJ2-2; D possibly corresponds to TRBD1 (5 bases). The germline CDR1 and CDR2 sequences are SGHRS and YFSETQ. V was trimmed by 0 bases and J by 4 bases, leaving 10 bases between them. The CDR3 covers 15 residues. The CDR3 loop reads CASSLGSQGTGELFF. CDR3 bases: TGCGCCAGCAGCTTGGGTTCTCAGGGCACCGGGGAGCTGTTTTTT.

This clone was counted only a few times. At one of its ends the junction is not consistent with the germline gene, which may arise from a read error. The chain is built from TRBV3-1 (or the pseudogene TRBV3-2) and TRBJ2-1; the match to TRBD1 covers 7 bases. The CDR3 sequence is 11 residues long. Looked up from germline, CDR1 is LGHDT and CDR2 is YNNKEL (reference sequence). CDR3 region: CASSIGQVLIF. The CDR3 region has the DNA TGTGCCAGCAGTATTGGACAGGTTCTCATCTTC.

The genes are TRBV6-6 and TRBJ2-1; 14 positions agree with TRBD2. The V gene's germline CDR1 is MNHNY and CDR2 SVGAGI (reference sequence). CDR3 length: 17 residues. J was trimmed by 4 bases and V by 5 bases; bases with no gene match: 7. CDR3 region: CASSLGLAGAEYNEQFF. CDR3 sequence (DNA): TGTGCCAGCAGTCTGGGACTAGCGGGAGCGGAATACAATGAGCAGTTCTTC.

This chain links TRBV6-6 with TRBJ1-1; 8 positions match TRBD1. Unmatched junction bases numbered 5, after V lost 2 bases and J lost 6 bases. CDR1 MNHNY and CDR2 SVGAGI come from the germline V gene (reference sequence). The length of the CDR3 is 14 residues. CDR3 loop: CASSYDRGYAEAFF. DNA for the CDR3: TGTGCCAGCAGTTACGACAGGGGATACGCTGAAGCTTTCTTT.

The chain employs TRBV14 and TRBJ2-5, with D unresolved. The V gene's germline CDR1 is SGHDN and CDR2 FVKESK. This CDR3 region has 14 residues. V was pared by 0 bases and J by 2 bases, with 7 bases between. For the CDR3, the DNA is TGTGCCAGCAGCCAAGATTGGGCGCAAGAGACCCAGTACTTC. This encodes CASSQDWAQETQYF.

The chain uses TRBV6-5 and TRBJ2-1; 7 bases map to TRBD1. J was trimmed by 8 bases and V by 6 bases; bases with no gene match: 7. Germline-derived CDR1 and CDR2 are MNHEY and SVGAGI. The length of the CDR3 is 13 residues. The CDR3 loop is CASRQQGSDEQFF. CDR3 DNA sequence: TGTGCCAGCAGACAACAGGGGAGCGATGAGCAGTTCTTC.